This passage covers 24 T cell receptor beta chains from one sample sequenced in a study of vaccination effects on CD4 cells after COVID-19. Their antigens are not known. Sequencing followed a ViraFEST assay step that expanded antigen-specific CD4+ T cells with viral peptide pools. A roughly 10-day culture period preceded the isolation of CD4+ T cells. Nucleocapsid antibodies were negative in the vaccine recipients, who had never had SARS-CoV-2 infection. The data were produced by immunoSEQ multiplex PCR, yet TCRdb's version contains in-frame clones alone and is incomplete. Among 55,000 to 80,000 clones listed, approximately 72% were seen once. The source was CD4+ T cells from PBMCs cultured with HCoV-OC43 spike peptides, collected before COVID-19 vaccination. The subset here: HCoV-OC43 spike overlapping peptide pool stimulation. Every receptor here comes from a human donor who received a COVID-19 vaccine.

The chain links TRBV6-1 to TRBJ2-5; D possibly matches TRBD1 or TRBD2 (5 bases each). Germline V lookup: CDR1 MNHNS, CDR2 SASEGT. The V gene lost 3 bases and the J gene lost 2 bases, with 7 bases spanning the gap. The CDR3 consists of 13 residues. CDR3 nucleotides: TGTGCCAGCAGTGATGAGGGGCAAGAGACCCAGTACTTC. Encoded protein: CASSDEGQETQYF.

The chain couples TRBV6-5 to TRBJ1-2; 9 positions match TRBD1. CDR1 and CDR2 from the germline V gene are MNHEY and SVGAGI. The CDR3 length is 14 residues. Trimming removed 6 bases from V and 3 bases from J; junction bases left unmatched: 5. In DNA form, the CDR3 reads TGTGCCAGCAGATCCCGGGACAGGGACTATGGCTACACCTTC. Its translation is CASRSRDRDYGYTF.

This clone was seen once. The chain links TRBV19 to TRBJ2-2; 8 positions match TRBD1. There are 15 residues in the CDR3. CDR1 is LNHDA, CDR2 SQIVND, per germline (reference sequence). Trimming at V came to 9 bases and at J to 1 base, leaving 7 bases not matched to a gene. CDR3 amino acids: CASFDRGGNTGELFF. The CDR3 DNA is TGTGCCAGCTTTGACAGGGGAGGGAACACCGGGGAGCTGTTTTTT. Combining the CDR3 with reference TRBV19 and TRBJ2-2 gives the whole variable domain DGGITQSPKYLFRKEGQNVTLSCEQNLNHDAMYWYRQDPGQGLRLIYYSQIVNDFQKGDIAEGYSVSREKKESFPLTVTSAQKNPTAFYLCASFDRGGNTGELFFGEGSRLTVL.

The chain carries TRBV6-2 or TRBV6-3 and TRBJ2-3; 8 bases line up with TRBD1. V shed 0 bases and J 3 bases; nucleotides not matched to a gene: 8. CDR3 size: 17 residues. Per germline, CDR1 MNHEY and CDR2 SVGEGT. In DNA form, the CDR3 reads TGTGCCAGCAGTTACTCCATGACAGGGGTAGGGACAGATACGCAGTATTTT. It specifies CASSYSMTGVGTDTQYF.

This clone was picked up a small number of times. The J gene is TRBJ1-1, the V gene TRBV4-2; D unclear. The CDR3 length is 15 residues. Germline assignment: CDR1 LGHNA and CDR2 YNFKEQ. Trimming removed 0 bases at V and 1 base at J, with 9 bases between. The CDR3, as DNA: TGTGCCAGCAGCCAAGATTTGTGGAGGAACACTGAAGCTTTCTTT. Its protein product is CASSQDLWRNTEAFF.

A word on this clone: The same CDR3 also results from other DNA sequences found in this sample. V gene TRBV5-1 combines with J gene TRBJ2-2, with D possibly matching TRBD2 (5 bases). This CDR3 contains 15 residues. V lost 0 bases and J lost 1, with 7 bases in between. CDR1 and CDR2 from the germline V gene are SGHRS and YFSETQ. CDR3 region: CASSLAGGNTGELFF. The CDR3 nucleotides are TGCGCCAGCAGCTTGGCAGGAGGGAACACCGGGGAGCTGTTTTTT. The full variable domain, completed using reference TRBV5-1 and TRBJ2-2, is KAGVTQTPRYLIKTRGQQVTLSCSPISGHRSVSWYQQTPGQGLQFLFEYFSETQRNKGNFPGRFSGRQFSNSRSEMNVSTLELGDSALYLCASSLAGGNTGELFFGEGSRLTVL.

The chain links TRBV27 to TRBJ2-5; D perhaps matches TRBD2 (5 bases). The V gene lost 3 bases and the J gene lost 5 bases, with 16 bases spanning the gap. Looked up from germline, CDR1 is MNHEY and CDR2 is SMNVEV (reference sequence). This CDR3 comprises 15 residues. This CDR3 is CASSLAGVRDETQYF. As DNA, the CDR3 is TGTGCCAGCAGTTTGGCCGGGGTTAGGGATGAGACCCAGTACTTC.

For the CDR3, the DNA is TGTGCCAGCAGCCCTCCGGGGGGTGTGAACACTGAAGCTTTCTTT. Translation: CASSPPGGVNTEAFF. This chain uses TRBV5-4 with TRBJ1-1; tentatively, D is TRBD1 (5 bases). The CDR3 consists of 15 residues. V shed 4 bases and J shed 0 bases, with 13 bases lying between them. The germline gives CDR1 SGHNT, CDR2 YYREEE (reference sequence).

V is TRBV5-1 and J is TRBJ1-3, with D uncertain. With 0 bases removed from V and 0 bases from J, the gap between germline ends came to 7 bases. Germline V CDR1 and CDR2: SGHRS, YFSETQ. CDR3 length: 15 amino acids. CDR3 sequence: CASSLDQSSGNTIYF. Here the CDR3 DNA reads TGCGCCAGCAGCTTGGACCAGAGCTCTGGAAACACCATATATTTT.

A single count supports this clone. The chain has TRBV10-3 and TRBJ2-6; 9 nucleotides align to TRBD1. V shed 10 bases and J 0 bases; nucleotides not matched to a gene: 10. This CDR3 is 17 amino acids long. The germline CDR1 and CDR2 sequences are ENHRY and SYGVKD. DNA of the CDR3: TGTGCCACCGCTGGGACAGGGAGTATCTCTGGGGCCAACGTCCTGACTTTC. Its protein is CATAGTGSISGANVLTF.

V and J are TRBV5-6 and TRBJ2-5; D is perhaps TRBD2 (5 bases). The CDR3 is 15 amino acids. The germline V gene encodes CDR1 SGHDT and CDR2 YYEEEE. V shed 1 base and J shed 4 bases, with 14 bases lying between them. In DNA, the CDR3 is TGTGCCAGCAGCTTGAATATAAGGGAGATAGAGACCCAGTACTTC. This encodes CASSLNIREIETQYF.

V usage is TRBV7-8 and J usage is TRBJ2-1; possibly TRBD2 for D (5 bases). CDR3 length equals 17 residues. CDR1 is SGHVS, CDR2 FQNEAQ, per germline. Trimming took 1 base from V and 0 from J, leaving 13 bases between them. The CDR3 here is CASSLVRTAGSYNEQFF. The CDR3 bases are TGTGCCAGCAGCTTAGTACGTACGGCGGGCTCCTACAATGAGCAGTTCTTC.

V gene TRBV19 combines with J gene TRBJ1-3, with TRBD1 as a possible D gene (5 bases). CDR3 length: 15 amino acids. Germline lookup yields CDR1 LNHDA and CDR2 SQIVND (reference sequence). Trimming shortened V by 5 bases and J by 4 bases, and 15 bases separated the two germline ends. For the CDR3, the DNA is TGTGCCAGTAGTTTGCACCGGGACCCAGGAAACACCATATATTTT. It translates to CASSLHRDPGNTIYF.

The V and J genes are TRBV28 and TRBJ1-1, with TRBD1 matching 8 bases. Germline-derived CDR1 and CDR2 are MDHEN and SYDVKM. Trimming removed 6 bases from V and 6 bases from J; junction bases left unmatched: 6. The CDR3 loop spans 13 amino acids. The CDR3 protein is CASRLTGDAEAFF. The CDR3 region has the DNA TGTGCCAGCAGATTGACAGGGGATGCTGAAGCTTTCTTT. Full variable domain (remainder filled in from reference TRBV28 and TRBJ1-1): DVKVTQSSRYLVKRTGEKVFLECVQDMDHENMFWYRQDPGLGLRLIYFSYDVKMKEKGDIPEGYSVSREKKERFSLILESASTNQTSMYLCASRLTGDAEAFFGQGTRLTVV.

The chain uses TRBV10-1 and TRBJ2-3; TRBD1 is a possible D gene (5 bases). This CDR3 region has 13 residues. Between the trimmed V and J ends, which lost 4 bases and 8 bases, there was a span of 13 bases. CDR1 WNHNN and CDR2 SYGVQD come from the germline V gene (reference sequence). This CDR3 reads CASSADIQGTQYF. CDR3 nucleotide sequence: TGCGCCAGCAGTGCGGACATCCAGGGTACGCAGTATTTT.

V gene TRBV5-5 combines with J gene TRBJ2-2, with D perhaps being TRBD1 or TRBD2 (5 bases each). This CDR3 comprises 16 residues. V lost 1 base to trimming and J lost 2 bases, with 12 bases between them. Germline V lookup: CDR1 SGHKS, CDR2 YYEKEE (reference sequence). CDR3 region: CASSLLSGLNTGELFF. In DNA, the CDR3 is TGTGCCAGCAGCTTGTTATCGGGGCTTAACACCGGGGAGCTGTTTTTT.

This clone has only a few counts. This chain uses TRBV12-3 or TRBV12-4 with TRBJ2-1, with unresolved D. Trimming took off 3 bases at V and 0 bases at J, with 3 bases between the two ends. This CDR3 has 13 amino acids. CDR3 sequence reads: CASSLSSYNEQFF. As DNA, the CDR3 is TGTGCCAGCAGTTTGAGCTCCTACAATGAGCAGTTCTTC.

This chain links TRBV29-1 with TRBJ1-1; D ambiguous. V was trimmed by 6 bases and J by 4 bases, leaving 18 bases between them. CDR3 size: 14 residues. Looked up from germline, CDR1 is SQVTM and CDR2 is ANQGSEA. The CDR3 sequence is CSVRALSLFTEAFF. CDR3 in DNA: TGCAGCGTGCGGGCACTTTCGCTTTTCACTGAAGCTTTCTTT. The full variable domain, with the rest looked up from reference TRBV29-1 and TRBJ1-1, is SAVISQKPSRDICQRGTSLTIQCQVDSQVTMMFWYRQQPGQSLTLIATANQGSEATYESGFVIDKFPISRPNLTFSTLTVSNMSPEDSSIYLCSVRALSLFTEAFFGQGTRLTVV.

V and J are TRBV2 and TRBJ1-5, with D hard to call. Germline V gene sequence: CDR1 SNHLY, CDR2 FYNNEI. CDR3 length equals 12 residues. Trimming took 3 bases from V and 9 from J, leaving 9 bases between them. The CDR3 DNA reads TGTGCCAGCAGTGAGATAGGAGGGCCCCAGCATTTT. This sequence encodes CASSEIGGPQHF.

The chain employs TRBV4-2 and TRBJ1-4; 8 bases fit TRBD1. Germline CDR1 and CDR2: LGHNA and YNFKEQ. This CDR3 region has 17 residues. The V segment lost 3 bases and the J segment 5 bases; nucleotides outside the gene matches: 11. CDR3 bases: TGTGCCAGCAGCCACAGAGGCCAGGGGGCCGACAATGAAAAACTGTTTTTT. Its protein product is CASSHRGQGADNEKLFF.

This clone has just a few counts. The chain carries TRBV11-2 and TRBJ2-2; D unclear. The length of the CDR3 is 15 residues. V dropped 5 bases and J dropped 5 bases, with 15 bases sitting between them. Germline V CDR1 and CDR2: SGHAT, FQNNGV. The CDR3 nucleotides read TGTGCCAGCAGCCTTCGGGCCGTCGAGACCGGGGAGCTGTTTTTT. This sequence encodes CASSLRAVETGELFF.

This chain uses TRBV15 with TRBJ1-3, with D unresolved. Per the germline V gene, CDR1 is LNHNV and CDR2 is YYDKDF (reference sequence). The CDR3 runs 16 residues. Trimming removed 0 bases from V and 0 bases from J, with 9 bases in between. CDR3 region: CATSRDQFNSGNTIYF. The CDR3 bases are TGTGCCACCAGCAGAGATCAATTCAACTCTGGAAACACCATATATTTT.

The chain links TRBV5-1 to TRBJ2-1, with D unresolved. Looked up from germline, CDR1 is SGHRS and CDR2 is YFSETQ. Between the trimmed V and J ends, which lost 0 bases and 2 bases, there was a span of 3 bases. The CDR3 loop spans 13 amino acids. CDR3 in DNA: TGCGCCAGCAGCTTGGTGACCTACAATGAGCAGTTCTTC. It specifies CASSLVTYNEQFF.

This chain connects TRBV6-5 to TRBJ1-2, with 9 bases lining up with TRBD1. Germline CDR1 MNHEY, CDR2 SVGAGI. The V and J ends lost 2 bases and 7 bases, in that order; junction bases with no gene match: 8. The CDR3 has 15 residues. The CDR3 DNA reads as TGTGCCAGCAGTTACATGACAGGGGGTCGGCGTGGCTACACCTTC. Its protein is CASSYMTGGRRGYTF.